Listed below are T cell receptor beta chains from one sample, sequenced in a study of T cells in Graves' hyperthyroidism and ophthalmopathy. TCRdb processed the multiplex PCR reads anew with MiXCR; each CDR3 protein has one entry. The data show hundreds of thousands of distinct CDR3 sequences, about 13% seen once. Material for sequencing was blood. All receptors come from a woman aged 18-29 years with Graves' hyperthyroidism. The CDR3 runs from the conserved cysteine through the conserved F or W. A D gene is named only where the DNA matches it firmly. Only some rows state a clone size, as once, few, many or a class for expanded clones.

j_call clone_size d_call v_call cdr3_aa cdr3_nt
TRBJ2-7 many - TRBV7-2 CASSFQVGVNYEQYF TGTGCCAGCAGCTTTCAAGTGGGAGTAAACTACGAGCAGTACTTC
TRBJ2-4 many - TRBV18 CASSPWGSQNIQYF TGTGCCAGCTCACCATGGGGTTCCCAAAACATTCAGTACTTC
TRBJ2-2 many TRBD2 TRBV28 CASSFGLAGGPYGELFF TGTGCCAGCAGTTTCGGGCTAGCGGGAGGGCCTTACGGGGAGCTGTTTTTT
TRBJ2-1 many - TRBV11-3 CASSLSVGRNNEQFF TGTGCCAGCAGCTTAAGCGTTGGCCGAAACAATGAGCAGTTCTTC
TRBJ1-5 many - TRBV30 CAWSGYTGPQHF TGTGCCTGGTCGGGCTATACGGGGCCCCAGCATTTT
TRBJ1-1 many - TRBV27 CASSLSGGVRAEAFF TGTGCCAGCAGTTTATCAGGGGGGGTTAGAGCTGAAGCTTTCTTT
TRBJ1-2 many - TRBV3-1 CASSQAGRVMDYTF TGTGCCAGCAGCCAAGCGGGCAGGGTGATGGACTACACCTTC
TRBJ1-1 many - TRBV28 CASLGHTEAFF TGTGCCAGCCTCGGACACACTGAAGCTTTCTTT
TRBJ1-2 - TRBD1 TRBV19 CASTHRDRGQEGYTF TGTGCCAGTACCCACCGGGACAGGGGGCAGGAAGGCTACACCTTC
TRBJ2-1 few TRBD2 TRBV19 CASIAGEGRNEQFF TGTGCCAGTATAGCGGGGGAGGGACGCAATGAGCAGTTCTTC
TRBJ1-2 many - TRBV5-5 CASSRILYYRHRVVVYGYTF TGTGCCAGCAGCAGGATCCTCTACTATCGGCACAGGGTCGTAGTCTATGGCTACACCTTC
TRBJ1-1 - - TRBV27 CANSRRGMNTEAFF TGTGCCAACAGTCGGCGGGGGATGAACACTGAAGCTTTCTTT
TRBJ2-7 - - TRBV3-1 CASSRRTLVSYEQYF TGTGCCAGCAGCCGGAGGACACTAGTCTCCTACGAGCAGTACTTC
TRBJ1-5 - TRBD1 TRBV7-2 CATQGQGGTNQPQHF TGTGCCACCCAGGGTCAGGGGGGGACCAATCAGCCCCAGCATTTT
TRBJ2-1 many TRBD2 TRBV6-1 CASSVDGRDNEQFF TGTGCCAGCAGTGTTGACGGGAGGGACAATGAGCAGTTCTTC
TRBJ2-3 many - TRBV10-3 CAISGSGTSTDTQYF TGTGCCATTTCAGGTTCGGGGACTAGCACAGATACGCAGTATTTT